These 17 T cell receptor beta chains originate from one sample sequenced in a study of identical twins. MiXCR, run by TCRdb on the 5' RACE reads, gives a single entry per CDR3 protein. The repertoire consists of about 660,000 distinct CDR3 sequences, with approximately 9% occurring once and the leading ten covering roughly 0.97%. The same sample was also used in a study of yellow fever vaccine responses in identical twins.

Sequenced sample: PBMCs. Receptors were obtained from a young woman in good health.

This chain uses TRBV3-1 with TRBJ2-5; D uncertain. Germline V lookup: CDR1 LGHDT, CDR2 YNNKEL (reference sequence). V lost 5 bases and J 2 bases, leaving 6 bases between the germline ends. CDR3 length: 12 amino acids. CDR3 in DNA: TGTGCCAGCAGCGGCGTTCAAGAGACCCAGTACTTC. Its protein product is CASSGVQETQYF.

The chain is built from TRBV15 and TRBJ2-5; D call uncertain. The V gene lost 2 bases and the J gene lost 4 bases, with 8 bases spanning the gap. The CDR3 sequence is 13 residues long. From germline, CDR1 is LNHNV and CDR2 YYDKDF (reference sequence). CDR3 nucleotide sequence: TGTGCCACCAGCAGAACGCTGAGAGAGACCCAGTACTTC. Protein product: CATSRTLRETQYF.

J is TRBJ2-4 and V is TRBV28; 7 bases are shared with TRBD1. V dropped 4 bases and J dropped 0; count of bases not matched to a gene: 9. The CDR3 totals 17 residues. Germline lookup yields CDR1 MDHEN and CDR2 SYDVKM. CDR3 DNA sequence: TGTGCCAGCAGTTCTCCTGACAGGGTTGGAGCCAAAAACATTCAGTACTTC. Translation gives CASSSPDRVGAKNIQYF.

In its sample, this clonotype was seen many times. The CDR3 is CASSYSDGEQYF. The CDR3 DNA reads TGTGCCAGCAGTTACTCGGACGGCGAGCAGTACTTC. J is TRBJ2-7 and V is TRBV6-6, with D unclear. This CDR3 region has 12 residues. Trimming removed 0 bases at V and 6 bases at J, with 6 bases between. Germline lookup yields CDR1 MNHNY and CDR2 SVGAGI (reference sequence).

This clonotype occurred a few times. The V gene is TRBV4-1, the J gene TRBJ2-5; 8 bases agree with TRBD2. Germline lookup yields CDR1 MGHRA and CDR2 YSYEKL. The ends lost 2 bases at V and 5 bases at J; junction bases unmatched: 4. This CDR3 has 14 residues. CDR3 loop: CASSQNSGAETQYF. The DNA for the CDR3 is TGCGCCAGCAGCCAAAATAGCGGGGCTGAGACCCAGTACTTC.

This clonotype has ten or more counts. J is TRBJ2-7 and V is TRBV6-5; D gene unclear. Between the trimmed V and J ends, which lost 0 bases and 0 bases, there was a span of 12 bases. Per germline, CDR1 MNHEY and CDR2 SVGAGI. CDR3 size: 16 residues. DNA for the CDR3: TGTGCCAGCAGTTACTCGTTAACACCCCGCTCCTACGAGCAGTACTTC. Translating it yields CASSYSLTPRSYEQYF.

This clonotype appeared a few times. This rearrangement joins TRBV12-3 or TRBV12-4 to TRBJ2-7; D call uncertain. Trimming removed 8 bases at V and 2 bases at J, with 13 bases between. The CDR3 has 13 residues. This CDR3 reads CASGFGPAYEQYF. The CDR3 DNA reads TGTGCCAGCGGATTCGGACCGGCCTACGAGCAGTACTTC.

The chain has TRBV15 and TRBJ2-3; D may be TRBD1 or TRBD2 (5 bases each). This CDR3 region has 19 residues. V lost 1 base to trimming and J lost 0 bases, with 20 bases between them. From germline, CDR1 is LNHNV and CDR2 YYDKDF (reference sequence). The CDR3 nucleotides are TGTGCCACCAGCAGAGTTCTGCTAACCGGGACGTCTAGCACAGATACGCAGTATTTT. Translation: CATSRVLLTGTSSTDTQYF. The whole variable domain, remainder taken from reference TRBV15 and TRBJ2-3, is DAMVIQNPRYQVTQFGKPVTLSCSQTLNHNVMYWYQQKSSQAPKLLFHYYDKDFNNEADTPDNFQSRRPNTSFCFLDIRSPGLGDTAMYLCATSRVLLTGTSSTDTQYFGPGTRLTVL.

The chain employs TRBV7-2 and TRBJ1-5; tentatively, D is TRBD1 (5 bases). Germline lookup yields CDR1 SGHTA and CDR2 FQGNSA. The CDR3 runs to 13 residues. V was trimmed by 3 bases and J by 5 bases, leaving 8 bases between them. CDR3 coding DNA: TGTGCCAGCAGCTTCCAGGGTGATCAGCCCCAGCATTTT. This codes for CASSFQGDQPQHF.

The chain carries TRBV7-2 and TRBJ2-1; D ambiguous. The germline CDR1 and CDR2 sequences are SGHTA and FQGNSA. V lost 6 bases and J lost 2, with 11 bases in between. The length of the CDR3 is 14 residues. CDR3 DNA: TGTGCCAGCAGGTCCAGCGTTACCTACAATGAGCAGTTCTTC. Protein sequence: CASRSSVTYNEQFF.

CDR3 loop: CSASPAGTIYF. In nucleotides, the CDR3 is TGCAGTGCTAGCCCTGCGGGCACCATATATTTT. The chain has TRBV20-1 and TRBJ1-3; D is unclear. The CDR3 consists of 11 residues. Trimming removed 3 bases from V and 9 bases from J, with 9 bases in between. Germline V gene sequence: CDR1 DFQATT, CDR2 SNEGSKA (reference sequence).

The CDR3 coding sequence is TGTGCCAGCAGCACCAGAAAGCACTACGAGCAGTACTTC. Protein sequence: CASSTRKHYEQYF. This chain joins TRBV7-2 and TRBJ2-7; D is undetermined. The CDR3 extends over 13 amino acids. The ends were cut back, 5 bases at V and 3 bases at J, with 11 bases in the middle. Germline lookup yields CDR1 SGHTA and CDR2 FQGNSA.

This clonotype was counted a few times. The chain is built from TRBV29-1 and TRBJ2-2; D remains ambiguous. The CDR3 consists of 11 residues. The V gene lost 5 bases and the J gene lost 5 bases, with 6 bases spanning the gap. CDR1 and CDR2 (germline): SQVTM, ANQGSEA. The CDR3 spells CSVFVTGELFF. DNA of the CDR3: TGCAGCGTTTTCGTTACCGGGGAGCTGTTTTTT.

The J gene is TRBJ2-1, the V gene TRBV12-3 or TRBV12-4; D may correspond to TRBD1 or TRBD2 (5 bases each). Trimming stripped 3 bases from V and 2 bases from J, with 14 bases between. The CDR3 runs 16 residues. This CDR3 reads CASSLGVLGAYNEQFF. The CDR3 nucleotides are TGTGCCAGCAGTTTGGGGGTCCTCGGGGCCTACAATGAGCAGTTCTTC.

The J gene is TRBJ2-5, the V gene TRBV5-1, with unresolved D. Germline assignment: CDR1 SGHRS and CDR2 YFSETQ. The V end was cut by 4 bases, the J end by 3 bases, with 10 bases between. This CDR3 comprises 13 residues. CDR3 amino acids: CASSRTRKETQYF. The CDR3 region has the DNA TGCGCCAGCAGCCGGACCAGAAAAGAGACCCAGTACTTC.

V and J are TRBV3-1 and TRBJ1-1; TRBD1 agrees at 7 bases. After removal of 7 bases from V and 5 bases from J, the junction contained 4 bases not matched to a gene. Looked up from germline, CDR1 is LGHDT and CDR2 is YNNKEL (reference sequence). CDR3 length: 12 amino acids. The CDR3 sequence: CASTRTGTEAFF. The CDR3 nucleotides are TGTGCCAGCACCCGGACAGGAACTGAAGCTTTCTTT.

J is TRBJ2-7 and V is TRBV7-9, with 9 bases aligning to TRBD2. The V segment lost 1 base and the J segment 6 bases; nucleotides outside the gene matches: 13. The CDR3 consists of 17 residues. Germline V gene sequence: CDR1 SEHNR, CDR2 FQNEAQ (reference sequence). As DNA, the CDR3 is TGTGCCAGCAGCTTAGGGTCTAGCGGGAACCTATGGGGCGAGCAGTACTTC. Translating gives CASSLGSSGNLWGEQYF.